This T cell receptor beta chain was retrieved from a study of T cell clones after liver transplantation. General study results and limits: Small, mixed patient groups and varying post-transplant times limit these conclusions. Migration into the graft, not deletion, may explain lost graft donor-reactive T cells. Donor-reactive sequences fell more than third party-reactive ones, suggesting partial deletion.

Germline CDR1 and CDR2: SGHNT and YYREEE (reference sequence). The CDR3 runs to 14 residues. Trimming cost V 4 bases and J 2 bases; bases outside gene matches: 4. Clones were read by immunoSEQ multiplex PCR, and TCRdb kept only the in-frame ones, dropping some. This table holds fewer than 70,000 clones, 71% found once. This clone showed up many times. What it binds is not known. Other DNA sequences in the same sample also yield this CDR3. This TCR derives from a human donor who received a liver transplant. The starting material was CD4+ T cells from blood, obtained before liver transplant. V is TRBV5-4 and J is TRBJ2-5; 8 nucleotides match TRBD1. CDR3 loop: CASSPGQGQETQYF. CDR3 bases: TGTGCCAGCAGCCCCGGACAGGGACAAGAGACCCAGTACTTC.